This T cell receptor beta chain emerged from a study of T-cell memory formation after mild COVID-19. For the study at large: Most TCR clusters belonged to a single donor.

Whole-study findings and limits: Day 15 to 85 contractors were CD4/CD8 balanced; later expanders leaned CD4+.

This clonotype has just a few counts. Its antigen is still unknown. MiXCR was run by TCRdb on the 5' RACE reads, yielding one entry per CDR3 protein. Of around 200,000 distinct CDR3 sequences in the sample, 20% to 25% were seen once. Germline lookup yields CDR1 SEHNR and CDR2 FQNEAQ (reference sequence). CDR3 length: 16 amino acids. Trimming removed 0 bases at V and 2 bases at J, with 11 bases between. The sequenced material came from PBMCs or a T cell subset sorted from them (not recorded which). The chain recombines TRBV7-9 with TRBJ1-5; possibly TRBD1 for D (5 bases). The sequence came from an adult woman who had mild COVID-19 (a few samples of this study predate the infection). Cell type and time point are not known. The DNA for the CDR3 is TGTGCCAGCAGCTTAGCAGGCCTGGGGGGCAATCAGCCCCAGCATTTT. Protein: CASSLAGLGGNQPQHF. Using reference TRBV7-9 and TRBJ1-5 for the parts outside the CDR3, the full variable domain is DTGVSQNPRHKITKRGQNVTFRCDPISEHNRLYWYRQTLGQGPEFLTYFQNEAQLEKSRLLSDRFSAERPKGSFSTLEIQRTEQGDSAMYLCASSLAGLGGNQPQHFGDGTRLSIL.